Sequencing of this T cell receptor (beta chain) was carried out in a study of blood T cell repertoires in COVID-19. Authors' analysis steps: By means of reference gene primer amplification, nucleated cell counts were estimated. TCRdb's table, derived via immunoSEQ multiplex PCR, lists solely in-frame clones and lacks some. The DNA was the basis for D and trimming; V, J and clone size are from that table. The sample holds about 180,000 clones, more than 70% seen once. The CDR3 is 13 residues long. CDR1 and CDR2 from the germline V gene are MDHEN and SYDVKM. Trimming removed 10 bases from V and 2 bases from J, with 12 bases in between.

The clonotype comes from a man between 35 and 55 years old with active or convalescent COVID-19. The chain has TRBV28 and TRBJ1-5; D is perhaps TRBD1 (6 bases). The sample taken for sequencing was peripheral blood. The CDR3 sequence: CAITGSGNQPQHF. As DNA, the CDR3 is TGTGCCATCACAGGGTCGGGCAATCAGCCCCAGCATTTT.